This TCR beta chain was recorded in a study of identical twins. The CDR3 length is 14 residues. Between the trimmed V and J ends, which lost 4 bases and 6 bases, there was a span of 16 bases. Germline V gene data show CDR1 as SGHRS and CDR2 as YFSETQ. This clonotype was detected only a few times. MiXCR was run by TCRdb on the 5' RACE reads, yielding one entry per CDR3 protein. The sample lists 550,000 to 700,000 distinct CDR3 sequences; approximately 21% were seen once. The same data also went into a second study, on T cells expressing NK-cell markers.

The receptor was derived from a young woman in good health. The sequenced sample consisted of PBMCs. V and J are TRBV5-1 and TRBJ1-1, with TRBD1 as a possible D gene (5 bases). CDR3 nucleotides: TGCGCCAGCAGCCCGCAGGGATTTAGCGCTGAAGCTTTCTTT. This codes for CASSPQGFSAEAFF.